A selection of T cell receptor beta chains follows, all from one sample in a study of shared clonotypes between healthy human individuals. The table came from immunoSEQ multiplex PCR; TCRdb's copy has only in-frame clones and leaves some out. The sample consists of some 2 million clones, roughly 95% of them appearing once. The sequenced material came from naive CD4+ T cells sorted from blood. The receptor source for this set is a man aged 18 to 29 in good health. CDR3s include the opening cysteine and the closing phenylalanine or tryptophan. Fields, in order: clone size, J gene, V gene, CDR3 protein. Not every row has a clone size; where given, it reads once, few, many or a size class.

abundance: once
j_gene: TRBJ2-3
v_gene: TRBV7-9
CDR3aa: CASSLATDTQYF

abundance: NA
j_gene: TRBJ2-6
v_gene: TRBV30
CDR3aa: CARYTGGGNNSGANVLTF

abundance: NA
j_gene: TRBJ2-4
v_gene: TRBV7-2
CDR3aa: CASSNSGQGRIQYF

abundance: NA
j_gene: TRBJ1-5
v_gene: TRBV2
CDR3aa: CASSEQRGQPQHF

abundance: NA
j_gene: TRBJ2-7
v_gene: TRBV4-2
CDR3aa: CASSPRTGQGSYEQYF

abundance: NA
j_gene: TRBJ2-5
v_gene: TRBV19
CDR3aa: CASSPGQGIETQYF

abundance: NA
j_gene: TRBJ2-7
v_gene: TRBV7-9
CDR3aa: CASSLGQGGHSYEQYF

abundance: NA
j_gene: TRBJ2-7
v_gene: TRBV15
CDR3aa: CATSRDTLDLREVDYEQYF

abundance: once
j_gene: TRBJ2-3
v_gene: TRBV7-9
CDR3aa: CASSLSLATDTQYF

abundance: NA
j_gene: TRBJ2-2
v_gene: TRBV10-3
CDR3aa: CAISESTQWTGELFF

abundance: NA
j_gene: TRBJ2-7
v_gene: TRBV2
CDR3aa: CASIPTGRLYEQYF

abundance: NA
j_gene: TRBJ1-3
v_gene: TRBV28
CDR3aa: CASATGGTGNTIYF

abundance: NA
j_gene: TRBJ2-7
v_gene: TRBV10-3
CDR3aa: CAISESSYAYEQYF

abundance: NA
j_gene: TRBJ1-5
v_gene: TRBV2
CDR3aa: CASSDEGRGQPQHF

abundance: NA
j_gene: TRBJ2-2
v_gene: TRBV7-2
CDR3aa: CASSSLTGLSGELFF

abundance: NA
j_gene: TRBJ1-5
v_gene: TRBV5-6
CDR3aa: CASSLRQGSQHF

abundance: NA
j_gene: TRBJ2-1
v_gene: TRBV4-3
CDR3aa: CASSQKPTSGGNNEQFF

abundance: NA
j_gene: TRBJ1-2
v_gene: TRBV6-1
CDR3aa: CASGLGPGVYGYTF

abundance: NA
j_gene: TRBJ2-5
v_gene: TRBV27
CDR3aa: CASSKSGLAGGGTQYF

abundance: NA
j_gene: TRBJ1-1
v_gene: TRBV27
CDR3aa: CASSLSGGGNTEAFF

abundance: NA
j_gene: TRBJ1-5
v_gene: TRBV27
CDR3aa: CASRRTGSSNQPQHF

abundance: NA
j_gene: TRBJ1-1
v_gene: TRBV28
CDR3aa: CASSLPGQGVNTEAFF

abundance: NA
j_gene: NA
v_gene: TRBV30
CDR3aa: CACSDSYEQYF

abundance: NA
j_gene: TRBJ2-2
v_gene: TRBV10-3
CDR3aa: CAISGTGTTGELFF

abundance: NA
j_gene: TRBJ2-7
v_gene: TRBV7-9
CDR3aa: CATYKHLTVDSSYEQYF